This TCR beta chain was observed in a study of OX40 agonist ivuxolimab in advanced cancers. Study-wide context: Three patients responded partially, comprising one with hepatocellular carcinoma and two with cutaneous melanoma. Study conclusions and caveats: The study found that CD8+ T cells averaged more expanded clones than CD4+. At 0.1 to 3.0 mg/kg, clonal expansion of CD4+ and CD8+ blood T cells had occurred by week 6.

The CDR3 sequence is 17 residues long. Germline-derived CDR1 and CDR2 are SNHLY and FYNNEI. The ends were cut back, 0 bases at V and 0 bases at J, with 12 bases in the middle. Only in-frame clones appear in the TCRdb table, and some are missing; sequencing was by immunoSEQ multiplex PCR. Of 150,000 to 190,000 clones in the sample, 85% to 95% are singletons; the top ten hold about 0.31%. The sample holds one count of this clone. The antigen is not known. The chain joins TRBV2 to TRBJ1-3, with unresolved D. The TCR originated in an adult with an advanced solid tumor such as melanoma, head and neck, liver or kidney cancer. Specimen: CD4+ or CD8+ T cells sorted from blood, collected in a trial of the OX40 agonist ivuxolimab. The CDR3 coding sequence is TGTGCCAGCAGTGAAGCGAGTCTGTTGAGCTCTGGAAACACCATATATTTT. Translation gives CASSEASLLSSGNTIYF.